The entry below describes one TCR beta chain. This entry belongs to a study of technical replicates of blood from a few donors. The CDR3 length is 17 residues. V lost 6 bases, J lost 6 bases, and 14 bases stayed unmatched. Germline V gene lookup returns CDR1 SGHDT and CDR2 YYEEEE. Data came from immunoSEQ multiplex PCR; TCRdb stores just in-frame clones and leaves some out. The sample has around 79,000 clones, 75% to 95% seen once; the top ten hold 0.3% to 0.5%. The rearrangement uses TRBV5-6 and TRBJ2-3, with 12 bases fitting TRBD2. Sequencing input: T cells isolated from PBMCs. The source of this sequence is a human donor in good health. Some clones in this sample may be carry-over from other donors' samples. The DNA for the CDR3 is TGTGCCAGCATCCCCGCCTGGGCTAGCGGGAGGGCCGATACGCAGTATTTT. It translates to CASIPAWASGRADTQYF.